These T cell receptor beta chains were read from a single sample in a study of human T cells and chemical hapten exposure. From the 5' RACE reads, TCRdb called clonotypes with MiXCR, one entry per CDR3 protein. The sample holds roughly 82,000 distinct CDR3 sequences, around a sixth seen once. All receptors come from a female donor in good health. The CDR3 runs from the conserved cysteine through the conserved F or W. D genes are given only for firm matches. Not all rows give a size; the values are once, few, many and, for expanded clones, a class.

clone size: few; J gene: TRBJ2-7; D gene: -; V gene: TRBV7-2; CDR3 protein: CASSPMPSRSSYEQYF; CDR3 DNA: TGTGCCAGCAGCCCGATGCCCTCCCGGAGCTCCTACGAGCAGTACTTC
clone size: many; J gene: TRBJ2-7; D gene: -; V gene: TRBV7-2; CDR3 protein: CASSPAYEQYF; CDR3 DNA: TGTGCCAGCAGCCCCGCCTACGAGCAGTACTTC
clone size: -; J gene: TRBJ2-7; D gene: -; V gene: TRBV20-1; CDR3 protein: CSARERALLSYEQYF; CDR3 DNA: TGCAGTGCTAGAGAGAGAGCGCTACTCTCCTACGAGCAGTACTTC
clone size: few; J gene: TRBJ1-1; D gene: -; V gene: TRBV5-4; CDR3 protein: CASSLGVGSGSEAFF; CDR3 DNA: TGTGCCAGCAGCTTGGGGGTGGGGAGCGGCTCTGAAGCTTTCTTT
clone size: -; J gene: TRBJ1-2; D gene: -; V gene: TRBV20-1; CDR3 protein: CSARTGRDLYGYTF; CDR3 DNA: TGCAGTGCTAGGACGGGACGGGACCTCTATGGCTACACCTTC
clone size: few; J gene: TRBJ1-1; D gene: -; V gene: TRBV3-1; CDR3 protein: CASSQNFGNTEAFF; CDR3 DNA: TGTGCCAGCAGCCAGAACTTCGGGAACACTGAAGCTTTCTTT
clone size: many; J gene: TRBJ2-1; D gene: -; V gene: TRBV7-9; CDR3 protein: CASSLAGSSYNEQFF; CDR3 DNA: TGTGCCAGCAGCTTAGCGGGGAGCTCCTACAATGAGCAGTTCTTC
clone size: -; J gene: TRBJ1-2; D gene: -; V gene: TRBV28; CDR3 protein: CASSSHPPNLGGYTF; CDR3 DNA: TGTGCCAGCAGTTCCCACCCCCCCAACCTGGGAGGCTACACCTTC
clone size: -; J gene: TRBJ2-7; D gene: -; V gene: TRBV7-8; CDR3 protein: CASSLGSVLSIYEQYF; CDR3 DNA: TGTGCCAGCAGCTTAGGTTCAGTACTGTCTATCTACGAGCAGTACTTC
clone size: -; J gene: TRBJ2-3; D gene: TRBD1; V gene: TRBV11-2; CDR3 protein: CASSSPGQGLLDTQYF; CDR3 DNA: TGTGCCAGCAGCTCGCCGGGACAGGGTCTCTTAGATACGCAGTATTTT
clone size: few; J gene: TRBJ2-7; D gene: TRBD1; V gene: TRBV25-1; CDR3 protein: CASSLTGDLYEQYF; CDR3 DNA: TGTGCCAGCAGTTTGACAGGGGATCTCTACGAGCAGTACTTC
clone size: -; J gene: TRBJ1-5; D gene: -; V gene: TRBV20-1; CDR3 protein: CSASTEYSNQPQHF; CDR3 DNA: TGCAGTGCTAGTACAGAGTATAGCAATCAGCCCCAGCATTTT
clone size: many; J gene: TRBJ1-1; D gene: -; V gene: TRBV5-4; CDR3 protein: CASSLAGGLLEAFF; CDR3 DNA: TGTGCCAGCAGCTTGGCGGGGGGCTTACTTGAAGCTTTCTTT
clone size: -; J gene: TRBJ1-1; D gene: -; V gene: TRBV5-6; CDR3 protein: CASSLDGAGQAFF; CDR3 DNA: TGTGCCAGCAGCTTGGATGGGGCAGGCCAAGCTTTCTTT
clone size: -; J gene: TRBJ1-2; D gene: TRBD1; V gene: TRBV2; CDR3 protein: CASSKGQGNYGYTF; CDR3 DNA: TGTGCCAGCAGCAAGGGACAGGGTAACTATGGCTACACCTTC
clone size: -; J gene: TRBJ2-7; D gene: -; V gene: TRBV28; CDR3 protein: CASRPGIWYEQYF; CDR3 DNA: TGTGCCAGCAGGCCAGGAATATGGTACGAGCAGTACTTC
clone size: -; J gene: TRBJ2-3; D gene: TRBD2; V gene: TRBV10-3; CDR3 protein: CAISLRLAGGTSTDTQYF; CDR3 DNA: TGTGCCATCAGTCTACGACTAGCGGGCGGCACTAGCACAGATACGCAGTATTTT
clone size: few; J gene: TRBJ1-4; D gene: -; V gene: TRBV20-1; CDR3 protein: CSAWDAATNEKLFF; CDR3 DNA: TGCAGTGCTTGGGACGCAGCAACTAATGAAAAACTGTTTTTT
clone size: -; J gene: TRBJ2-2; D gene: -; V gene: TRBV12-3/TRBV12-4; CDR3 protein: CASTDLSVGAGELFF; CDR3 DNA: TGTGCCAGCACCGACCTTAGCGTTGGCGCCGGGGAGCTGTTTTTT
clone size: once; J gene: TRBJ2-1; D gene: -; V gene: TRBV30; CDR3 protein: CAWSPKLPGTAGEQFF; CDR3 DNA: TGTGCCTGGAGCCCAAAACTTCCCGGGACGGCGGGAGAGCAGTTCTTC
clone size: -; J gene: TRBJ2-3; D gene: -; V gene: TRBV12-5; CDR3 protein: CASGLALWAQRDPGGTDTQYF; CDR3 DNA: TGTGCTAGTGGTTTGGCCCTATGGGCCCAAAGGGACCCCGGGGGCACAGATACGCAGTATTTT
clone size: -; J gene: TRBJ2-4; D gene: -; V gene: TRBV12-3/TRBV12-4; CDR3 protein: CASSPDPGQNIQYF; CDR3 DNA: TGTGCCAGCAGTCCCGATCCGGGACAAAACATTCAGTACTTC
clone size: -; J gene: TRBJ1-1; D gene: TRBD1; V gene: TRBV19; CDR3 protein: CASSEETRGGMNTEAFF; CDR3 DNA: TGTGCCAGTAGTGAGGAGACCAGGGGGGGGATGAACACTGAAGCTTTCTTT
clone size: -; J gene: TRBJ2-3; D gene: TRBD2; V gene: TRBV6-1; CDR3 protein: CASRDTSGGGNTQYF; CDR3 DNA: TGTGCCAGCAGGGATACTAGCGGGGGGGGGAATACGCAGTATTTT
clone size: -; J gene: TRBJ2-7; D gene: -; V gene: TRBV27; CDR3 protein: CASSTSRVSYEQYF; CDR3 DNA: TGTGCCAGCAGTACCTCTCGCGTATCCTACGAGCAGTACTTC
clone size: -; J gene: TRBJ1-1; D gene: -; V gene: TRBV20-1; CDR3 protein: CSAPMGPNTEAFF; CDR3 DNA: TGCAGTGCTCCGATGGGCCCGAACACTGAAGCTTTCTTT
clone size: few; J gene: TRBJ1-5; D gene: TRBD1; V gene: TRBV12-3/TRBV12-4; CDR3 protein: CASSPRDRGYGNQPQHF; CDR3 DNA: TGTGCCAGCAGTCCTCGGGACAGGGGGTATGGCAATCAGCCCCAGCATTTT
clone size: -; J gene: TRBJ1-1; D gene: -; V gene: TRBV5-1; CDR3 protein: CASSFKVGNTEAFF; CDR3 DNA: TGCGCCAGCAGCTTTAAAGTGGGGAACACTGAAGCTTTCTTT
clone size: -; J gene: TRBJ2-5; D gene: -; V gene: TRBV13; CDR3 protein: CASSFLDSRVRETQYF; CDR3 DNA: TGTGCCAGCAGCTTTCTCGACTCGAGGGTTCGAGAGACCCAGTACTTC
clone size: -; J gene: TRBJ2-7; D gene: -; V gene: TRBV2; CDR3 protein: CATTGTLGVEQYF; CDR3 DNA: TGTGCCACAACCGGGACCCTTGGTGTGGAGCAGTACTTC
clone size: few; J gene: TRBJ1-2; D gene: -; V gene: TRBV4-1; CDR3 protein: CASSQDVGVDWNYGYTF; CDR3 DNA: TGCGCCAGCAGCCAAGATGTAGGGGTCGACTGGAACTATGGCTACACCTTC
clone size: few; J gene: TRBJ1-1; D gene: -; V gene: TRBV7-9; CDR3 protein: CASSRDENTEAFF; CDR3 DNA: TGTGCCAGCAGTCGAGATGAGAACACTGAAGCTTTCTTT
clone size: few; J gene: TRBJ2-3; D gene: -; V gene: TRBV29-1; CDR3 protein: CSVEGALSTDTQYF; CDR3 DNA: TGCAGCGTTGAAGGGGCTCTCAGCACAGATACGCAGTATTTT
clone size: few; J gene: TRBJ2-5; D gene: TRBD1; V gene: TRBV18; CDR3 protein: CASSPPETGEETQYF; CDR3 DNA: TGTGCCAGCTCACCACCGGAAACAGGGGAAGAGACCCAGTACTTC
clone size: -; J gene: TRBJ2-3; D gene: -; V gene: TRBV20-1; CDR3 protein: CSASDGVVGDTQYF; CDR3 DNA: TGCAGTGCCTCCGATGGGGTTGTTGGAGATACGCAGTATTTT
clone size: -; J gene: TRBJ2-3; D gene: TRBD2; V gene: TRBV7-2; CDR3 protein: CASSFGLAGADTQYF; CDR3 DNA: TGTGCCAGCAGCTTCGGACTAGCGGGGGCAGATACGCAGTATTTT
clone size: many; J gene: TRBJ2-3; D gene: -; V gene: TRBV27; CDR3 protein: CASSSTLGGLSDTQYF; CDR3 DNA: TGTGCCAGCAGTTCTACCCTAGGGGGGCTGTCCGATACGCAGTATTTT
clone size: -; J gene: TRBJ1-1; D gene: TRBD1; V gene: TRBV29-1; CDR3 protein: CSETTGIVGEAFF; CDR3 DNA: TGCAGCGAGACGACAGGGATTGTGGGTGAAGCTTTCTTT
clone size: many; J gene: TRBJ1-4; D gene: TRBD1; V gene: TRBV12-3/TRBV12-4; CDR3 protein: CASSLRRGLGEKLFF; CDR3 DNA: TGTGCCAGCAGTTTGAGGAGGGGGCTCGGGGAAAAACTGTTTTTT
clone size: few; J gene: TRBJ2-3; D gene: -; V gene: TRBV18; CDR3 protein: CASSGAGGYTDTQYF; CDR3 DNA: TGTGCCAGCTCAGGAGCTGGCGGGTACACAGATACGCAGTATTTT
clone size: few; J gene: TRBJ1-5; D gene: -; V gene: TRBV20-1; CDR3 protein: CSARPGGNNQPQHF; CDR3 DNA: TGCAGTGCTAGACCCGGGGGCAACAATCAGCCCCAGCATTTT
clone size: many; J gene: TRBJ1-1; D gene: -; V gene: TRBV6-2/TRBV6-3; CDR3 protein: CASSGQNTEAFF; CDR3 DNA: TGTGCCAGCTCGGGACAGAACACTGAAGCTTTCTTT
clone size: -; J gene: TRBJ2-6; D gene: -; V gene: TRBV18; CDR3 protein: CASSPRGSGANVLTF; CDR3 DNA: TGTGCCAGCTCACCGAGGGGCTCTGGGGCCAACGTCCTGACTTTC
clone size: -; J gene: TRBJ1-4; D gene: TRBD1; V gene: TRBV4-3; CDR3 protein: CASSQVLAGGFEKLFF; CDR3 DNA: TGCGCCAGCAGCCAAGTGTTAGCAGGGGGATTCGAAAAACTGTTTTTT
clone size: -; J gene: TRBJ2-5; D gene: TRBD2; V gene: TRBV5-4; CDR3 protein: CASSLRRLAGRGVQETQYF; CDR3 DNA: TGTGCCAGCAGCTTGCGTAGACTAGCGGGACGGGGAGTCCAAGAGACCCAGTACTTC
clone size: -; J gene: TRBJ1-1; D gene: -; V gene: TRBV14; CDR3 protein: CASSPQGNTEAFF; CDR3 DNA: TGTGCCAGCAGCCCACAGGGGAACACTGAAGCTTTCTTT
clone size: once; J gene: TRBJ2-3; D gene: -; V gene: TRBV18; CDR3 protein: CASSPVRTGTDTQYF; CDR3 DNA: TGTGCCAGCTCACCAGTCCGCACTGGCACAGATACGCAGTATTTT
clone size: few; J gene: TRBJ2-2; D gene: TRBD1; V gene: TRBV5-1; CDR3 protein: CASSLRQGETGELFF; CDR3 DNA: TGCGCCAGCAGCCTTAGACAGGGGGAGACCGGGGAGCTGTTTTTT
clone size: -; J gene: TRBJ2-5; D gene: -; V gene: TRBV5-5; CDR3 protein: CASTINFSGSETQYF; CDR3 DNA: TGTGCCAGCACGATCAATTTCTCAGGGTCGGAGACCCAGTACTTC
clone size: many; J gene: TRBJ1-2; D gene: -; V gene: TRBV28; CDR3 protein: CASSLTANYGYTF; CDR3 DNA: TGTGCCAGCAGTTTGACAGCTAACTATGGCTACACCTTC
clone size: -; J gene: TRBJ2-3; D gene: TRBD2; V gene: TRBV12-3/TRBV12-4; CDR3 protein: CASSLVRTSGLTDTQYF; CDR3 DNA: TGTGCCAGCAGTTTAGTCCGGACTAGCGGCCTCACAGATACGCAGTATTTT
clone size: -; J gene: TRBJ2-5; D gene: -; V gene: TRBV7-9; CDR3 protein: CASSLATGPIKETQYF; CDR3 DNA: TGTGCCAGCAGCTTAGCGACCGGGCCGATAAAAGAGACCCAGTACTTC
clone size: -; J gene: TRBJ1-4; D gene: -; V gene: TRBV5-8; CDR3 protein: CASSSRTDYNEKLFF; CDR3 DNA: TGTGCCAGCAGCTCCCGGACAGATTACAATGAAAAACTGTTTTTT
clone size: -; J gene: TRBJ2-3; D gene: TRBD2; V gene: TRBV6-1; CDR3 protein: CASSFQSGGGTDTQYF; CDR3 DNA: TGTGCCAGCAGTTTCCAGAGCGGGGGTGGCACAGATACGCAGTATTTT
clone size: few; J gene: TRBJ2-3; D gene: TRBD2; V gene: TRBV29-1; CDR3 protein: CSVGPTSDPTDTQYF; CDR3 DNA: TGCAGCGTTGGACCGACTAGCGACCCCACAGATACGCAGTATTTT